Listed here are 32 T cell receptor beta chains from one sample, sequenced in a study of patients and donors after allogeneic stem cell transplantation. A single record per CDR3 protein comes from TCRdb applying MiXCR to the RT-PCR reads. The table shows approximately 410,000 distinct CDR3 sequences, with approximately 16% occurring only once. Source material: blood, either unsorted or a sorted T cell fraction (not recorded which). The receptor set was obtained from a human donor who was either an allogeneic HSCT recipient or a stem cell or donor lymphocyte infusion donor (not recorded which). It is not recorded whose cells these are; they may come from a transplant donor.

The V and J genes are TRBV6-1 and TRBJ2-7, with TRBD2 matching over 14 bases. V was pared by 6 bases and J by 1 base, with 8 bases of the junction left unmatched. CDR1 is MNHNS, CDR2 SASEGT, per germline. The CDR3 covers 17 residues. The CDR3 spells CASRTRLAGGISYEQYF. CDR3 DNA sequence: TGTGCCAGCAGGACCAGACTAGCGGGAGGGATTTCCTACGAGCAGTACTTC.

This clonotype came up a few times. The genes are TRBV3-1 and TRBJ2-5; D is possibly TRBD1 (5 bases). V lost 4 bases and J lost 1, with 13 bases in between. The germline gives CDR1 LGHDT, CDR2 YNNKEL (reference sequence). CDR3 size: 15 residues. The CDR3 region is CASSPPGWFQETQYF. Written as DNA, the CDR3 is TGTGCCAGCAGCCCCCCAGGGTGGTTCCAAGAGACCCAGTACTTC.

This sequence joins TRBV20-1 and TRBJ1-6; tentative D call: TRBD1 (6 bases). The CDR3 is 14 residues long. V lost 1 base, J lost 7 bases, and 11 bases lay in between. The germline gives CDR1 DFQATT, CDR2 SNEGSKA (reference sequence). Written as DNA, the CDR3 is TGCAGTGCTAGAGTATCGGGGGCGAATTCACCCCTCCACTTT. It yields the protein CSARVSGANSPLHF.

Remarks on this clonotype: The DNA is left out, because the CDR3 cannot be placed on it with certainty; the CDR3 is given as TCRdb lists it. The chain uses TRBV12-3 or TRBV12-4 and TRBJ1-4; the tabulated D call, TRBD1, remains unverified against the DNA. The CDR3 spans 15 residues, counting both ends. The CDR3: CASSSSGHENEKLFF.

The chain joins TRBV4-1 to TRBJ2-7; tentatively, D is TRBD2 (6 bases). Germline V lookup: CDR1 MGHRA, CDR2 YSYEKL. The CDR3 has 14 amino acids. The ends were cut back, 4 bases at V and 0 bases at J, with 10 bases in the middle. Here the CDR3 DNA reads TGCGCCAGCAGCCGCGGGATCAGCTCCTACGAGCAGTACTTC. Residues: CASSRGISSYEQYF.

CDR3 nucleotides: TGCAGTGCTCGCTTGGACAGCTCCTACGAGCAGTACTTC. Protein sequence: CSARLDSSYEQYF. The V and J genes are TRBV20-1 and TRBJ2-7, with D tentatively TRBD1 (6 bases). The length of the CDR3 is 13 residues. CDR1 is DFQATT and CDR2 is SNEGSKA in the germline V gene (reference sequence). Trimming removed 5 bases at V and 0 bases at J, with 11 bases between.

This clonotype was counted only a few times. V and J are TRBV5-1 and TRBJ2-5; D possibly corresponds to TRBD2 (6 bases). Per the germline V gene, CDR1 is SGHRS and CDR2 is YFSETQ. The CDR3 runs 16 residues. Between the trimmed V and J ends, which lost 0 bases and 2 bases, there was a span of 14 bases. Here the CDR3 reads CASSLVEGFPQETQYF. DNA of the CDR3: TGCGCCAGCAGCTTGGTGGAGGGCTTTCCTCAAGAGACCCAGTACTTC.

There are many counts of this clonotype. J is TRBJ2-7 and V is TRBV5-1; TRBD1 might be the D (5 bases). The CDR3 is made up of 14 amino acids. V was clipped by 1 base and J by 1 base, with 9 bases between them. Germline V lookup: CDR1 SGHRS, CDR2 YFSETQ. CDR3 sequence: CASSLYQGSYEQYF. For the CDR3, the DNA is TGCGCCAGCAGCTTGTACCAGGGATCCTACGAGCAGTACTTC. Based on the CDR3 plus reference TRBV5-1 and TRBJ2-7, the full variable domain is KAGVTQTPRYLIKTRGQQVTLSCSPISGHRSVSWYQQTPGQGLQFLFEYFSETQRNKGNFPGRFSGRQFSNSRSEMNVSTLELGDSALYLCASSLYQGSYEQYFGPGTRLTVT.

This clonotype has only a few counts. This chain connects TRBV12-3 or TRBV12-4 to TRBJ1-4; perhaps TRBD1 as D (6 bases). The V gene lost 0 bases and the J gene lost 8 bases, with 16 bases spanning the gap. The CDR3 has 16 residues. CDR3 residues: CASSLALRGAGEKLFF. The CDR3 DNA is TGTGCCAGCAGTTTAGCGCTACGGGGGGCGGGCGAAAAACTGTTTTTT.

This chain's CDR3 is CASRVDFGGPRGELFF. As DNA, the CDR3 is TGTGCCAGCAGGGTCGATTTTGGCGGGCCTAGGGGGGAGCTGTTTTTT. The chain recombines TRBV9 with TRBJ2-2, with D tentatively TRBD2 (5 bases). The germline V and J ends were trimmed by 5 bases and 8 bases, with 22 bases remaining between them. The germline V gene has CDR1 SGDLS and CDR2 YYNGEE. This CDR3 is built from 16 residues.

CDR3 region: CASSFLPWGTGKSTEAFF. The CDR3 DNA follows: TGTGCCAGCAGCTTCCTGCCCTGGGGGACAGGGAAGTCCACTGAAGCTTTCTTT. This chain joins TRBV11-1 and TRBJ1-1; 9 bases are a match to TRBD1. The junction had 15 bases not matched to a gene; V was cut back by 3 bases and J by 4 bases. Germline V lookup: CDR1 SGHAT, CDR2 FQDESV (reference sequence). The CDR3 runs to 18 residues.

This clonotype was observed a handful of times. The gene calls are TRBV15 and TRBJ1-5; D unresolved. CDR3 length equals 16 residues. V was shortened by 0 bases and J by 1 base, with 10 bases between the two germline ends. The germline CDR1 and CDR2 sequences are LNHNV and YYDKDF (reference sequence). The CDR3 nucleotides are TGTGCCACCAGCAGAGATACTTTGGGCAGCAATCAGCCCCAGCATTTT. It is translated as CATSRDTLGSNQPQHF.

This clonotype was seen a handful of times. This sequence joins TRBV6-6 and TRBJ2-1; 8 positions agree with TRBD2. Trimming at V came to 4 bases and at J to 9 bases, leaving 2 bases not matched to a gene. The CDR3 consists of 12 residues. CDR1 is MNHNY, CDR2 SVGAGI, per germline (reference sequence). CDR3 nucleotides: TGTGCCAGCAGTTCCCTAGCGGGTGAGCAGTTCTTC. This translates into CASSSLAGEQFF.

This clonotype was seen more than once but under ten times. CDR3: CSARDLYGSGEGSYNEQFF. The CDR3 nucleotides read TGCAGTGCTAGGGACTTGTATGGTAGCGGTGAGGGGTCCTACAATGAGCAGTTCTTC. This chain connects TRBV20-1 to TRBJ2-1; perhaps TRBD2 as D (6 bases). The germline gives CDR1 DFQATT, CDR2 SNEGSKA (reference sequence). Trimming removed 3 bases at V and 1 base at J, with 25 bases between. The CDR3 runs to 19 residues.

This clonotype was seen more than once but under ten times. This chain links TRBV19 with TRBJ2-3; unclear D gene. CDR1 and CDR2 (germline): LNHDA, SQIVND (reference sequence). Trimming stripped 1 base from V and 3 bases from J, with 8 bases between. This CDR3 region has 14 residues. CDR3 protein: CASSIGLSTDTQYF. As DNA, the CDR3 is TGTGCCAGTAGTATAGGGCTTTCGACAGATACGCAGTATTTT. The variable domain in full, completed from reference TRBV19 and TRBJ2-3, reads DGGITQSPKYLFRKEGQNVTLSCEQNLNHDAMYWYRQDPGQGLRLIYYSQIVNDFQKGDIAEGYSVSREKKESFPLTVTSAQKNPTAFYLCASSIGLSTDTQYFGPGTRLTVL.

This clonotype appeared a few times. The chain is built from TRBV4-2 and TRBJ2-5; D is perhaps TRBD1 (5 bases). The length of the CDR3 is 15 residues. Germline assignment: CDR1 LGHNA and CDR2 YNFKEQ. V was pared by 0 bases and J by 0 bases, with 8 bases between. The CDR3 DNA is TGTGCCAGCAGCCAAGATCCAGGGTACCAAGAGACCCAGTACTTC. Translation: CASSQDPGYQETQYF.

V gene TRBV5-1 combines with J gene TRBJ1-2; D is perhaps TRBD1 (6 bases). V was shortened by 4 bases and J by 0 bases, with 13 bases between the two germline ends. Germline lookup yields CDR1 SGHRS and CDR2 YFSETQ. The CDR3 contains 15 residues. CDR3 region: CASSQNGGSNYGYTF. In nucleotides, the CDR3 is TGCGCCAGCAGCCAGAACGGGGGCTCTAACTATGGCTACACCTTC.

The chain combines TRBV20-1 with TRBJ2-1, with TRBD2 as a possible D gene (6 bases). Germline V gives CDR1 DFQATT, CDR2 SNEGSKA (reference sequence). The V end lost 3 bases, the J end lost 0 bases, and 12 bases lay between the germline ends. CDR3 length: 15 residues. CDR3 sequence: CSASGTPSSYNEQFF. In DNA, the CDR3 is TGCAGTGCTAGTGGGACTCCTAGCTCCTACAATGAGCAGTTCTTC.

The chain recombines TRBV30 with TRBJ1-2, with D uncertain. The CDR3 is 13 amino acids. The germline gives CDR1 GTSNPN, CDR2 SVGIG (reference sequence). V lost 1 base, J lost 2 bases, and 8 bases lay in between. This CDR3 is CAWSGNPNYGYTF. In DNA form, the CDR3 reads TGTGCCTGGAGTGGCAATCCAAACTATGGCTACACCTTC.

The V and J genes are TRBV12-3 or TRBV12-4 and TRBJ2-2; 14 bases are a match to TRBD2. CDR3 length equals 16 residues. Trimming removed 6 bases from V and 6 bases from J; junction bases left unmatched: 6. DNA for the CDR3: TGTGCCAGCAGGGGGACTAGCGGGAGAGGGGCCGGGGAGCTGTTTTTT. Translation gives CASRGTSGRGAGELFF.

This clonotype occurred a few times. The gene calls are TRBV13 and TRBJ2-7; D gene ambiguous. The germline V and J ends were trimmed by 1 base and 5 bases, with 6 bases remaining between them. This CDR3 comprises 12 residues. CDR1 and CDR2 (germline): PRHDT, FYEKMQ (reference sequence). The CDR3: CASSLDTNEQYF. For the CDR3, the DNA is TGTGCCAGCAGCTTAGATACTAACGAGCAGTACTTC. Drawing the rest from reference TRBV13 and TRBJ2-7, the complete variable domain is AAGVIQSPRHLIKEKRETATLKCYPIPRHDTVYWYQQGPGQDPQFLISFYEKMQSDKGSIPDRFSAQQFSDYHSELNMSSLELGDSALYFCASSLDTNEQYFGPGTRLTVT.

CDR3 protein: CASSHGGQKFGNTIYF. Written as DNA, the CDR3 is TGCGCCAGCAGCCATGGGGGACAGAAGTTTGGAAACACCATATATTTT. The chain couples TRBV4-3 to TRBJ1-3, with 7 bases aligning to TRBD1. The germline V gene has CDR1 LGHNA and CDR2 YSLEER. The CDR3 has 16 amino acids. Germline trimming cut 3 bases from V and 3 bases from J; bases unmatched to any gene: 8.

The genes are TRBV18 and TRBJ2-1, with 7 bases matching TRBD2. After removal of 0 bases from V and 5 bases from J, the junction contained 7 bases not matched to a gene. CDR1 and CDR2 from the germline V gene are KGHSH and LQKENI. The CDR3 is made up of 16 amino acids. As DNA, the CDR3 is TGTGCCAGCTCACCACCGGGGGGGAAGATAAACAATGAGCAGTTCTTC. As protein: CASSPPGGKINNEQFF.

This rearrangement joins TRBV7-9 to TRBJ2-1; D is ambiguous. This CDR3 has 15 residues. The germline V gene has CDR1 SEHNR and CDR2 FQNEAQ (reference sequence). V was cut by 2 bases and J by 9 bases, with 17 bases left in between. The CDR3 DNA reads as TGTGCCAGCAGCTTATCTCTAGTTTTTCTCGGTGAGCAGTTCTTC. It is translated as CASSLSLVFLGEQFF.

V gene TRBV29-1 combines with J gene TRBJ2-7, with D maybe TRBD1 (6 bases). The CDR3 is 12 residues long. CDR1 and CDR2 from the germline V gene are SQVTM and ANQGSEA. V gave up 4 bases and J gave up 4 bases, with 11 bases separating them. Written as DNA, the CDR3 is TGCAGCGTTGGACAGGTCACATACGAGCAGTACTTC. Translation gives CSVGQVTYEQYF.

CDR3: CASSLGGQRRSPLHF. DNA of the CDR3: TGCGCCAGCAGCTTGGGGGGACAGCGCCGTTCACCCCTCCACTTT. The V call is TRBV5-1, the J call TRBJ1-6, with 7 bases lining up with TRBD1. The CDR3 is made up of 15 amino acids. The germline V gene encodes CDR1 SGHRS and CDR2 YFSETQ. V shed 0 bases, J shed 9 bases, and the junction held 6 bases outside the gene matches.

This clonotype was picked up a small number of times. Here the CDR3 reads CATSRDVEYEQYF. CDR3 bases: TGTGCCACCAGCAGAGATGTGGAGTACGAGCAGTACTTC. The chain carries TRBV15 and TRBJ2-7; no firm D call. CDR1 and CDR2 (germline): LNHNV, YYDKDF (reference sequence). The V end lost 0 bases, the J end lost 4 bases, and 7 bases lay between the germline ends. This CDR3 contains 13 residues.

The CDR3 protein is CASSGTGTVREAFF. The CDR3 DNA reads TGTGCCAGCAGTGGAACCGGGACAGTCAGAGAAGCTTTCTTT. V is TRBV9 and J is TRBJ1-1; 7 positions match TRBD1. This CDR3 region has 14 residues. The germline V gene encodes CDR1 SGDLS and CDR2 YYNGEE. Unmatched junction bases numbered 12, after V lost 5 bases and J lost 8 bases.

This clonotype was observed a few times. This chain connects TRBV4-1 to TRBJ2-3; TRBD1 matches at 8 bases. The CDR3 is 15 amino acids. J lost 6 bases, V lost 6 bases, and 11 bases had no gene match. Germline V gene sequence: CDR1 MGHRA, CDR2 YSYEKL. The CDR3 sequence is CASRATGAPRDTQYF. As DNA, the CDR3 is TGCGCCAGCAGGGCGACAGGGGCTCCCCGGGATACGCAGTATTTT.

J is TRBJ2-1 and V is TRBV24-1, with 9 bases aligning to TRBD2. Germline trimming cut 3 bases from V and 14 bases from J; bases unmatched to any gene: 7. This CDR3 has 13 amino acids. CDR1 is KGHDR, CDR2 SFDVKD, per germline. The CDR3 nucleotides are TGTGCCACCAGTGATACTAAGCGGGAGGCTAAGTTCTTC. The encoded protein is CATSDTKREAKFF.

This clonotype was observed at least ten times. The chain recombines TRBV29-1 with TRBJ2-5, with D possibly matching TRBD1 (5 bases). This CDR3 spans 14 amino acids. Germline CDR1 reads SQVTM; CDR2 reads ANQGSEA. V was trimmed by 4 bases and J by 1 base, leaving 13 bases between them. The CDR3 protein is CSVAFTGPQETQYF. CDR3 coding DNA: TGCAGCGTTGCGTTTACAGGCCCCCAAGAGACCCAGTACTTC. Combining the CDR3 with reference TRBV29-1 and TRBJ2-5 gives the whole variable domain SAVISQKPSRDICQRGTSLTIQCQVDSQVTMMFWYRQQPGQSLTLIATANQGSEATYESGFVIDKFPISRPNLTFSTLTVSNMSPEDSSIYLCSVAFTGPQETQYFGPGTRLLVL.

This clonotype was detected a few times. The CDR3 bases are TGTGCCAGCAGCCCAGAGAGACTAGCGGACAATGAGCAGTTCTTC. Encoded protein: CASSPERLADNEQFF. The chain uses TRBV7-8 and TRBJ2-1; 9 nucleotides line up with TRBD2. The germline gives CDR1 SGHVS, CDR2 FQNEAQ. V dropped 5 bases and J dropped 5; count of bases not matched to a gene: 7. This CDR3 spans 15 amino acids.